Shown below are 20 T cell receptor beta chains from a single sample sequenced in a study of graft-versus-host responses after intestinal transplantation. No cognate antigen is known for these TCRs. The method was immunoSEQ multiplex PCR; TCRdb's version includes in-frame clones alone and lacks a portion of them. Among approximately 130,000 clones listed, just over 90% were seen once. Sequenced material: unstimulated CD4+ T cells sorted from spleen or lymph node cells, taken before intestinal transplant. These receptors came from a human donor who received an intestinal transplant.

V gene TRBV7-2 combines with J gene TRBJ1-1; D unclear. The germline V gene has CDR1 SGHTA and CDR2 FQGNSA. Trimming took 1 base from V and 0 from J, leaving 6 bases between them. The CDR3 has 14 residues. CDR3 DNA sequence: TGTGCCAGCAGCTTAGAGTCCATGAACACTGAAGCTTTCTTT. As protein: CASSLESMNTEAFF.

The gene calls are TRBV3-1 (or the pseudogene TRBV3-2) and TRBJ2-1, with D unclear. The CDR3 loop spans 9 amino acids. V was clipped by 4 bases and J by 15 bases, with 7 bases between them. The germline CDR1 and CDR2 sequences are LGHDT and YNNKEL (reference sequence). The CDR3 loop is CASSRPLFF. The CDR3 nucleotides are TGTGCCAGCAGCCGGCCCCTGTTCTTC.

The rearrangement links TRBV30 to TRBJ2-2; weak D call: TRBD1 (5 bases). Trimming pared 0 bases from V and 3 bases from J, leaving 8 bases between. CDR1 GTSNPN and CDR2 SVGIG come from the germline V gene (reference sequence). The CDR3 is 14 residues long. DNA for the CDR3: TGTGCCTGGAGTGTAGGACACTACACCGGGGAGCTGTTTTTT. Its protein is CAWSVGHYTGELFF.

V and J are TRBV19 and TRBJ1-3, with TRBD1 as a possible D gene (5 bases). Germline loops: CDR1 LNHDA, CDR2 SQIVND (reference sequence). Trimming left V 7 bases short and J 2 bases short, with 15 bases between. This CDR3 is 15 amino acids long. The CDR3: CASINRGGTGNTIYF. The CDR3 nucleotides are TGTGCCAGTATCAATCGTGGGGGAACTGGAAACACCATATATTTT.

Here the CDR3 reads CASSYSVGFNYGYTF. The CDR3 DNA reads TGTGCCAGCAGTTACTCGGTTGGGTTTAACTATGGCTACACCTTC. This rearrangement joins TRBV6-6 to TRBJ1-2; D remains ambiguous. V was trimmed by 0 bases and J by 1 base, leaving 9 bases between them. The length of the CDR3 is 15 residues. Germline loops: CDR1 MNHNY, CDR2 SVGAGI (reference sequence).

This chain joins TRBV18 and TRBJ2-5; D call uncertain. V was shortened by 2 bases and J by 4 bases, with 11 bases between the two germline ends. This CDR3 is 14 amino acids long. Looked up from germline, CDR1 is KGHSH and CDR2 is LQKENI. CDR3 nucleotides: TGTGCCAGCTCACCAGAACCCTTCACAGAGACCCAGTACTTC. This translates into CASSPEPFTETQYF. Using reference TRBV18 and TRBJ2-5 for the parts outside the CDR3, the full variable domain is NAGVMQNPRHLVRRRGQEARLRCSPMKGHSHVYWYRQLPEEGLKFMVYLQKENIIDESGMPKERFSAEFPKEGPSILRIQQVVRGDSAAYFCASSPEPFTETQYFGPGTRLLVL.

The rearrangement uses TRBV7-2 and TRBJ2-4, with D maybe TRBD1 (6 bases). This CDR3 region has 16 residues. Per germline, CDR1 SGHTA and CDR2 FQGNSA. Trimming shortened V by 0 bases and J by 0 bases, and 9 bases separated the two germline ends. Here the CDR3 reads CASSLADSLAKNIQYF. In nucleotides, the CDR3 is TGTGCCAGCAGCTTAGCGGACAGTCTAGCCAAAAACATTCAGTACTTC.

V gene TRBV7-9 combines with J gene TRBJ2-2; TRBD2 matches 7 bases. The CDR3 spans 15 residues. V lost 5 bases to trimming and J lost 4 bases; unmatched junction nucleotides: 7. The V gene's germline CDR1 is SEHNR and CDR2 FQNEAQ (reference sequence). The CDR3 DNA sequence: TGTGCCAGCAGCCGCGGACTAGTGGGCACCGGGGAGCTGTTTTTT. Its protein product is CASSRGLVGTGELFF.

This clone was counted between two and nine times. The chain is built from TRBV10-3 and TRBJ1-2, with D possibly matching TRBD1 (5 bases). The V end was cut by 0 bases, the J end by 8 bases, with 7 bases between. Germline V gene data show CDR1 as ENHRY and CDR2 as SYGVKD. This CDR3 is built from 12 residues. DNA of the CDR3: TGTGCCATCAGTGAGTCAGGGGACGGCTACACCTTC. This gives the protein CAISESGDGYTF.

This chain joins TRBV5-6 and TRBJ2-7, with 7 bases lining up with TRBD1. V trimming: 4 bases; J trimming: 5 bases; junction bases outside the gene matches: 6. This CDR3 comprises 13 residues. Germline CDR1 is SGHDT and CDR2 is YYEEEE. The CDR3 here is CASSLTGVDEQYF. The CDR3 bases are TGTGCCAGCAGCCTAACAGGGGTTGACGAGCAGTACTTC.

The CDR3 reads CASSVGGTDDTEAFF. The DNA of the CDR3 is TGTGCCAGCAGCGTAGGCGGGACGGATGACACTGAAGCTTTCTTT. V usage is TRBV9 and J usage is TRBJ1-1, with a possible D match to TRBD1 (5 bases). Trimming cost V 0 bases and J 3 bases, with 12 bases left between them. The CDR3 length is 15 residues. Germline CDR1 is SGDLS and CDR2 is YYNGEE.

This chain joins TRBV5-5 and TRBJ1-2; D not certain. The V gene lost 0 bases and the J gene lost 0 bases, with 6 bases spanning the gap. The length of the CDR3 is 14 residues. CDR1 and CDR2 from the germline V gene are SGHKS and YYEKEE (reference sequence). CDR3 nucleotide sequence: TGTGCCAGCAGCTTGGAACCGTCTAACTATGGCTACACCTTC. Translated, it gives CASSLEPSNYGYTF.

The rearrangement links TRBV2 to TRBJ2-5; 12 bases are shared with TRBD2. The CDR3 loop spans 15 amino acids. CDR1 SNHLY and CDR2 FYNNEI come from the germline V gene. Trimming cost V 5 bases and J 5 bases; bases outside gene matches: 6. For the CDR3, the DNA is TGTGCCAGCAGTCCTAGCGGGGGGGCCGGGGAGACCCAGTACTTC. The encoded protein is CASSPSGGAGETQYF. Looking up the rest from reference TRBV2 and TRBJ2-5 gives the full variable domain: EPEVTQTPSHQVTQMGQEVILRCVPISNHLYFYWYRQILGQKVEFLVSFYNNEISEKSEIFDDQFSVERPDGSNFTLKIRSTKLEDSAMYFCASSPSGGAGETQYFGPGTRLLVL.

The chain recombines TRBV6-1 with TRBJ2-3; 7 bases match TRBD2. From germline, CDR1 is MNHNS and CDR2 SASEGT. The CDR3 contains 14 residues. Trimming cost V 2 bases and J 5 bases; bases outside gene matches: 4. The chain's CDR3 is CASSESGAKDTQYF. The CDR3 coding sequence is TGTGCCAGCAGTGAAAGCGGGGCTAAAGATACGCAGTATTTT.

V and J are TRBV5-1 and TRBJ1-1; perhaps TRBD1 as D (6 bases). The CDR3 contains 17 residues. V lost 1 base to trimming and J lost 0 bases, with 16 bases between them. The germline CDR1 and CDR2 sequences are SGHRS and YFSETQ. The CDR3 region is CASSLSVNRVMNTEAFF. In nucleotides, the CDR3 is TGCGCCAGCAGCTTGTCAGTAAACAGGGTCATGAACACTGAAGCTTTCTTT.

V is TRBV5-1 and J is TRBJ2-5; D unclear. Trimming left V 4 bases short and J 2 bases short, with 3 bases between. Germline values: CDR1 SGHRS, CDR2 YFSETQ. The CDR3 totals 11 residues. The CDR3 reads CASSEQETQYF. For the CDR3, the DNA is TGCGCCAGCAGCGAACAAGAGACCCAGTACTTC.

The rearrangement links TRBV7-3 to TRBJ2-1; TRBD2 is a possible D gene (5 bases). The V end was cut by 1 base, the J end by 8 bases, with 15 bases between. Looked up from germline, CDR1 is SGHTA and CDR2 is FQGTGA. The CDR3 is made up of 15 amino acids. In nucleotides, the CDR3 is TGTGCCAGCAGCTTAAGCGGGCCTCCTGGGGATGAGCAGTTCTTC. It codes for CASSLSGPPGDEQFF.

The gene calls are TRBV15 and TRBJ2-2; no clear D. This CDR3 is built from 12 residues. Germline-derived CDR1 and CDR2 are LNHNV and YYDKDF (reference sequence). V shed 4 bases and J shed 4 bases, with 4 bases lying between them. CDR3 in amino acids: CATSNPTGELFF. CDR3 DNA: TGTGCCACCAGCAACCCCACCGGGGAGCTGTTTTTT.

The chain is built from TRBV2 and TRBJ2-3; TRBD2 matches at 13 bases. J gave up 7 bases and V 6 bases, and 7 bases lay outside the gene matches. The CDR3 has 15 amino acids. The germline V gene has CDR1 SNHLY and CDR2 FYNNEI. The CDR3 nucleotides are TGTGCCAGCAGAAGACTAGCGGGGGGAGGAAATACGCAGTATTTT. Protein: CASRRLAGGGNTQYF.

This chain connects TRBV15 to TRBJ2-3; no clear D gene. Per germline, CDR1 LNHNV and CDR2 YYDKDF (reference sequence). V lost 0 bases and J 6 bases, leaving 13 bases between the germline ends. This CDR3 has 15 residues. The CDR3 loop is CATSRDVRQIDTQYF. The CDR3 coding sequence is TGTGCCACCAGCAGAGATGTCAGGCAGATCGATACGCAGTATTTT.